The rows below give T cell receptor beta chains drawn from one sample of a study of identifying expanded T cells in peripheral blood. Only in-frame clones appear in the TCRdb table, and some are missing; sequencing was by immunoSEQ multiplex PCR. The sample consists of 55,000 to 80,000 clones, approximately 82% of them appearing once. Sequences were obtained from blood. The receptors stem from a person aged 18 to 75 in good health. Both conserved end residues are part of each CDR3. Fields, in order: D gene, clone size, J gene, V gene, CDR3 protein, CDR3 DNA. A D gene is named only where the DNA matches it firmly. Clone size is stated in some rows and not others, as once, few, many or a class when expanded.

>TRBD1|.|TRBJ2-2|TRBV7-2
CASLRQGALDLGELFF
TGTGCCAGCCTGAGGCAGGGGGCTCTTGATCTAGGGGAGCTGTTTTTT
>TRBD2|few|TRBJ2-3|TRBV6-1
CASSGLAGADTQYF
TGTGCCAGCAGTGGACTAGCGGGAGCAGATACGCAGTATTTT
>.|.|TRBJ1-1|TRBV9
CASSVSYANTEAFF
TGTGCCAGCAGCGTATCCTACGCTAACACTGAAGCTTTCTTT
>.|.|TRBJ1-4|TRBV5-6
CASSFWGTPRTNEKLFF
TGTGCCAGCAGCTTCTGGGGGACCCCCCGCACTAATGAAAAACTGTTTTTT
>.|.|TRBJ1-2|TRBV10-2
CASSDPTVESNYGYTF
TGCGCCAGCAGTGACCCGACAGTCGAATCGAACTATGGCTACACCTTC
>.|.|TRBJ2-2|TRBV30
CAWSLRGWRVTGELFF
TGTGCCTGGAGCTTAAGGGGGTGGAGGGTCACCGGGGAGCTGTTTTTT
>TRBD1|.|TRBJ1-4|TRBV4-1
CASSHPRQGANEKLFF
TGCGCCAGCAGCCATCCGAGACAGGGTGCTAATGAAAAACTGTTTTTT
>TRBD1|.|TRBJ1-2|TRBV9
CASSPGTGAHMPGYTF
TGTGCCAGCAGCCCCGGGACAGGGGCGCATATGCCAGGCTACACCTTC
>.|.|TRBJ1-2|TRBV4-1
CASSQLLGSSGYTF
TGCGCCAGCAGCCAATTGTTGGGGTCTAGTGGCTACACCTTC
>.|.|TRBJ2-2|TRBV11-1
CASSLNTGELFF
TGTGCCAGCAGCTTAAACACCGGGGAGCTGTTTTTT
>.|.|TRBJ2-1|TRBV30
CAWSVLMASEQFF
TGTGCCTGGAGTGTACTGATGGCGAGTGAGCAGTTCTTC
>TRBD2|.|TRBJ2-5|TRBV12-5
CASGPTRPTSHDWTSGYQETQYF
TGTGCTAGTGGCCCCACCCGCCCCACTTCCCACGACTGGACTAGCGGATACCAAGAGACCCAGTACTTC
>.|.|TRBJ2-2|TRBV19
CASSYTWDTGELFF
TGTGCCAGTAGTTATACCTGGGACACCGGGGAGCTGTTTTTT
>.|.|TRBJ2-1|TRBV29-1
CSVGGDKSYNEQFF
TGCAGCGTGGGGGGGGACAAGTCCTACAATGAGCAGTTCTTC
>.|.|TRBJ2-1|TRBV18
CASSPFAGNEQFF
TGTGCCAGCTCACCGTTCGCGGGCAATGAGCAGTTCTTC
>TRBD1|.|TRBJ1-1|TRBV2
CASSRQGYTEAFF
TGTGCCAGCAGTAGACAGGGTTACACTGAAGCTTTCTTT
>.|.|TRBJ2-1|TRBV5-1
CASSLALASSYNEQFF
TGCGCCAGCAGCTTGGCCCTGGCGAGCTCCTACAATGAGCAGTTCTTC
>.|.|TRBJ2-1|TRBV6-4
CASSEEESSYNEQFF
TGTGCCAGCAGTGAGGAGGAGAGCTCCTACAATGAGCAGTTCTTC
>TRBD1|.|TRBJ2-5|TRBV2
CASSSGQGMETQYF
TGTGCCAGCAGTTCGGGACAGGGTATGGAGACCCAGTACTTC
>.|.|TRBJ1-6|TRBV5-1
CASRREAGAYNSPLHF
TGCGCCAGCCGCAGGGAAGCAGGGGCCTATAATTCACCCCTCCACTTT
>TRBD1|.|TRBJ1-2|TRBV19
CASWTGYGYTF
TGTGCCAGCTGGACAGGGTATGGCTACACCTTC
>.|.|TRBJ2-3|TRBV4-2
CASSPLTQDTQYF
TGTGCCAGCAGCCCTCTAACCCAAGATACGCAGTATTTT
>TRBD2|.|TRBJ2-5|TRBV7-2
CASSAGLGLETQYF
TGTGCCAGCAGCGCCGGACTAGGATTAGAGACCCAGTACTTC
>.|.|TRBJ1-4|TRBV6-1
CASSDWGANEKLFF
TGTGCCAGCAGTGATTGGGGGGCTAATGAAAAACTGTTTTTT
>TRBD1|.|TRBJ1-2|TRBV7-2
CASSLGQLYGYTF
TGTGCCAGCAGCCTGGGACAGCTCTATGGCTACACCTTC
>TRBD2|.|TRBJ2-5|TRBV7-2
CASSAGLAGAQETQYF
TGTGCCAGCAGCGCAGGACTAGCGGGGGCACAAGAGACCCAGTACTTC
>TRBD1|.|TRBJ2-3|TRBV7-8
CASSLTGQVQYF
TGTGCCAGCAGCTTGACCGGACAGGTCCAGTATTTT
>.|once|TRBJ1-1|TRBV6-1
CASSSRPPNTEAFF
TGTGCCAGCAGTTCCCGGCCTCCGAACACTGAAGCTTTCTTT
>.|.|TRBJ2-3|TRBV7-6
CASSLAQSDTQYF
TGTGCCAGCAGCTTAGCTCAGTCGGATACGCAGTATTTT
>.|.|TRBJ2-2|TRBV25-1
CASSHAGPDRELFF
TGTGCCAGCAGTCATGCAGGGCCGGATCGGGAGCTGTTTTTT